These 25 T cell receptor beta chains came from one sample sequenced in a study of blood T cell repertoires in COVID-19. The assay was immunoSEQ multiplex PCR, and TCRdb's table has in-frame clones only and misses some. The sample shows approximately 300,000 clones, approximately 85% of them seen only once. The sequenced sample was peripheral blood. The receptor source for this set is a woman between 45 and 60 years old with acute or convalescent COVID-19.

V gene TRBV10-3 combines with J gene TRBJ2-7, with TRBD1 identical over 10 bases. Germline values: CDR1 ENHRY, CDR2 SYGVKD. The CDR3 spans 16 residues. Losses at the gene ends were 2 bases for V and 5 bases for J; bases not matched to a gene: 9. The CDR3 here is CAISEHDRGRFDEQYF. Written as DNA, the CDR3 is TGTGCCATCAGTGAGCACGACAGGGGGCGTTTCGACGAGCAGTACTTC.

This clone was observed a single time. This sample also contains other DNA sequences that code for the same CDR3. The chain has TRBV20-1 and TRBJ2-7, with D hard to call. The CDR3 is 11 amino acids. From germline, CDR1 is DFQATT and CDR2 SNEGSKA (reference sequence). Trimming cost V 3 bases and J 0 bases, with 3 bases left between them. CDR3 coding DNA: TGCAGTGCTAGCGGCTCCTACGAGCAGTACTTC. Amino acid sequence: CSASGSYEQYF.

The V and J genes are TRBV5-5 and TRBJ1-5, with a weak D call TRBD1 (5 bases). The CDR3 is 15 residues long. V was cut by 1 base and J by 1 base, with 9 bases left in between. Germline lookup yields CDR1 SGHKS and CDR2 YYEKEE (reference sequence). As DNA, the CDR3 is TGTGCCAGCAGCTTGTCGTCAGGGAGCAATCAGCCCCAGCATTTT. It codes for CASSLSSGSNQPQHF.

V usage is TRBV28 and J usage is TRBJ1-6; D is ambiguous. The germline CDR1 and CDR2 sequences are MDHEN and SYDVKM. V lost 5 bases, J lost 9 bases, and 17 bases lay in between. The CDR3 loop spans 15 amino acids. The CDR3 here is CASSMTTSHGSPLHF. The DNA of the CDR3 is TGTGCCAGCAGTATGACAACTAGCCACGGTTCACCCCTCCACTTT.

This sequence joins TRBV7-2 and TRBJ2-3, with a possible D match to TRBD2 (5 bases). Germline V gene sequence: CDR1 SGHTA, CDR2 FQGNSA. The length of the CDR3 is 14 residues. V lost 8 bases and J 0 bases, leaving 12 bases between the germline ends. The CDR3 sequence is CASGRPTSTDTQYF. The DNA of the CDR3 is TGTGCCAGCGGGAGACCTACTAGCACAGATACGCAGTATTTT.

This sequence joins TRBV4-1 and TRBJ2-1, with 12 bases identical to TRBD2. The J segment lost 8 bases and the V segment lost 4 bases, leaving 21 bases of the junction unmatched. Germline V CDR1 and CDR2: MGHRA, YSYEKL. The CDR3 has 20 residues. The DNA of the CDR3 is TGCGCCAGCAGCCCTGTCCCCGGGACTAGCGGGTCAAATGGGGTAGATGAGCAGTTCTTC. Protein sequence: CASSPVPGTSGSNGVDEQFF.

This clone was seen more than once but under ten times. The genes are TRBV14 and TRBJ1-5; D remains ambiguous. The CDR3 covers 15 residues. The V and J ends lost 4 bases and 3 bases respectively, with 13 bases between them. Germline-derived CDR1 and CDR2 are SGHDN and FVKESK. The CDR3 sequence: CASSPFRKYNQPQHF. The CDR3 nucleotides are TGTGCCAGCAGCCCATTCAGGAAATACAATCAGCCCCAGCATTTT.

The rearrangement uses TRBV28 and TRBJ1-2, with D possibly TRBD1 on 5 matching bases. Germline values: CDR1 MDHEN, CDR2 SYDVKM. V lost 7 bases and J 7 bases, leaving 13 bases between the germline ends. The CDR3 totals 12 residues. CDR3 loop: CASTTSGGGYTF. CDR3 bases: TGTGCCAGCACCACTTCCGGGGGTGGCTACACCTTC.

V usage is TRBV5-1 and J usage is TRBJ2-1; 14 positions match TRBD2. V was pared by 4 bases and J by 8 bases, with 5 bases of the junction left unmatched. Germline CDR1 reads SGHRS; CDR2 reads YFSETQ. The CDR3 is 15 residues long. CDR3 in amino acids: CASSRGLAGVDEQFF. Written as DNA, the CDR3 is TGCGCCAGCAGCCGGGGACTAGCGGGAGTAGATGAGCAGTTCTTC.

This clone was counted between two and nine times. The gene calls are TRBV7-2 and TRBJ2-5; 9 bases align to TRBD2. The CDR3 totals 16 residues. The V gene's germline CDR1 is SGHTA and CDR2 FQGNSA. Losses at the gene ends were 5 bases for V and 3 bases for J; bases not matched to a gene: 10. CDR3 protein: CASSPFDLAGEETQYF. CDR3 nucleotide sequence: TGTGCCAGCAGCCCTTTCGACTTAGCGGGGGAAGAGACCCAGTACTTC.

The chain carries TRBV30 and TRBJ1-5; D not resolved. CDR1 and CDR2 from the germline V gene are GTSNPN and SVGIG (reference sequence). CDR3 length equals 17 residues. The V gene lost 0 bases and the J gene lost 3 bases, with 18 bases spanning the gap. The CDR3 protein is CAWSVGVTGSNNQPQHF. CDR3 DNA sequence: TGTGCCTGGAGTGTAGGAGTAACCGGGAGCAACAATCAGCCCCAGCATTTT.

The CDR3 DNA sequence: TGTGCCAGCAGTGGGACAGGCTCCTACAATGAGCAGTTCTTC. This sequence encodes CASSGTGSYNEQFF. The V and J genes are TRBV25-1 and TRBJ2-1, with 7 nucleotides matching TRBD1. CDR3 length equals 14 residues. Losses at the gene ends were 4 bases for V and 0 bases for J; bases not matched to a gene: 0. CDR1 and CDR2 from the germline V gene are MGHDK and SYGVNS.

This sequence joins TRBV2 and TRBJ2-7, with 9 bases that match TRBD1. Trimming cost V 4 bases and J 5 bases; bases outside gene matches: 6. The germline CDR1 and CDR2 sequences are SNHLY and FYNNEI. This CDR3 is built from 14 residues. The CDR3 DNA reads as TGTGCCAGCAGTGTACAGGGGGCTGGTCACGAGCAGTACTTC. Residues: CASSVQGAGHEQYF.

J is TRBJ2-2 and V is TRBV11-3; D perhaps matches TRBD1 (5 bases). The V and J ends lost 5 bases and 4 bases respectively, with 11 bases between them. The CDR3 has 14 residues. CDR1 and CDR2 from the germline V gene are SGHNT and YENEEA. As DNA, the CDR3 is TGTGCCAGCAGCGGCAGGGAACGCACCGGGGAGCTGTTTTTT. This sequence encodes CASSGRERTGELFF.

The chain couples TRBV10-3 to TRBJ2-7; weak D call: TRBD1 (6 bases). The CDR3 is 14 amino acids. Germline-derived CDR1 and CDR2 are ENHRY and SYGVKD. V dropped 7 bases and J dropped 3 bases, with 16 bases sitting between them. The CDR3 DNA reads TGTGCCATCAACTCCAAGGACAGAGACTACGAGCAGTACTTC. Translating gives CAINSKDRDYEQYF.

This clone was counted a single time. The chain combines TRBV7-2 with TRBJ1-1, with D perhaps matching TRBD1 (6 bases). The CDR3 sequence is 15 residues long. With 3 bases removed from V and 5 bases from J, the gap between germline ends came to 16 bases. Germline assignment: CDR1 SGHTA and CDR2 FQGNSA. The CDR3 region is CASSLQGLTGTEAFF. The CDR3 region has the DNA TGTGCCAGCAGCTTGCAGGGGCTTACGGGAACTGAAGCTTTCTTT.

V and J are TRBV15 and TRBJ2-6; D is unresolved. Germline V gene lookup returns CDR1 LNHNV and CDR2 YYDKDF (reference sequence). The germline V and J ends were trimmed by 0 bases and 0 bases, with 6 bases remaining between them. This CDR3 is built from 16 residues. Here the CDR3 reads CATSRDLGSGANVLTF. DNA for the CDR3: TGTGCCACCAGCAGAGATCTAGGCTCTGGGGCCAACGTCCTGACTTTC.

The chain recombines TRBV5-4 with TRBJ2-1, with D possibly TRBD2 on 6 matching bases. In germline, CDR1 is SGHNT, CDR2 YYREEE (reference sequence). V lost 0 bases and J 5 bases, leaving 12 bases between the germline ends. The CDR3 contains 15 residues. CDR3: CASSLGGLRNNEQFF. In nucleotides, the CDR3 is TGTGCCAGCAGCTTGGGGGGACTTCGAAACAATGAGCAGTTCTTC.

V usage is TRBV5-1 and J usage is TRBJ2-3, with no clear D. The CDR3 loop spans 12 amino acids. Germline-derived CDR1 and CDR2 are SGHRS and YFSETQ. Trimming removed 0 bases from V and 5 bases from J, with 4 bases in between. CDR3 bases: TGCGCCAGCAGCTTGGTCGGAGATACGCAGTATTTT. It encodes CASSLVGDTQYF.

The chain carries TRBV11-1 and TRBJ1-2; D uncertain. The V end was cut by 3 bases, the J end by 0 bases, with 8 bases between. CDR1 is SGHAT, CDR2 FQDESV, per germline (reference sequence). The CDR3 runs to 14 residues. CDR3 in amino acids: CASSLAATNYGYTF. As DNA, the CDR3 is TGTGCCAGCAGCTTGGCGGCTACTAACTATGGCTACACCTTC.

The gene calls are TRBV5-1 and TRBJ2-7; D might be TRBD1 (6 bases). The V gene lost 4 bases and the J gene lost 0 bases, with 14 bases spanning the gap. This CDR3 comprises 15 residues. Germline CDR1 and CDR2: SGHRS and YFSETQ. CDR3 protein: CASSLLGDTSYEQYF. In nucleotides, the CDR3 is TGCGCCAGCAGCCTGCTTGGGGACACCTCCTACGAGCAGTACTTC.

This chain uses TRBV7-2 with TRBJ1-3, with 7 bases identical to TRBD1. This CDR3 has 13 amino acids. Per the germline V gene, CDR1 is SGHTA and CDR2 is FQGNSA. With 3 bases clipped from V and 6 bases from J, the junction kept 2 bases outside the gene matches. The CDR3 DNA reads TGTGCCAGCAGCTTGGAGGGGGCAAACACCATATATTTT. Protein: CASSLEGANTIYF.

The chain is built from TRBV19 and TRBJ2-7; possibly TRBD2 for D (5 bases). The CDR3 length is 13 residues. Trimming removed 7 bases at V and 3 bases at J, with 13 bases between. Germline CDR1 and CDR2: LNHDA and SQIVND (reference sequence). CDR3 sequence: CASNGIYDYEQYF. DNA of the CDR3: TGTGCCAGTAACGGGATTTACGACTACGAGCAGTACTTC.

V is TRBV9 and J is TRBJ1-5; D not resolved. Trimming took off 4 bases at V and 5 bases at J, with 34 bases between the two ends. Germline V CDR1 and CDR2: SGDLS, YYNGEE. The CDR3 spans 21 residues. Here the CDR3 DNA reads TGTGCCAGCAGCCGCTCTCCCCGACCCGGGTCACACGTGAAGATCCATCAGCCCCAGCATTTT. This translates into CASSRSPRPGSHVKIHQPQHF.

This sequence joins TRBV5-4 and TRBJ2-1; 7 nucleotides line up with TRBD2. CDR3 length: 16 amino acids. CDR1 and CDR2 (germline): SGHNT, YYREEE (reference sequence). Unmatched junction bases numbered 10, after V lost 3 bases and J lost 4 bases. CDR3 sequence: CASSSNTGTTYNEQFF. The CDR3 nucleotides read TGTGCCAGCAGCTCCAATACCGGGACTACTTACAATGAGCAGTTCTTC.